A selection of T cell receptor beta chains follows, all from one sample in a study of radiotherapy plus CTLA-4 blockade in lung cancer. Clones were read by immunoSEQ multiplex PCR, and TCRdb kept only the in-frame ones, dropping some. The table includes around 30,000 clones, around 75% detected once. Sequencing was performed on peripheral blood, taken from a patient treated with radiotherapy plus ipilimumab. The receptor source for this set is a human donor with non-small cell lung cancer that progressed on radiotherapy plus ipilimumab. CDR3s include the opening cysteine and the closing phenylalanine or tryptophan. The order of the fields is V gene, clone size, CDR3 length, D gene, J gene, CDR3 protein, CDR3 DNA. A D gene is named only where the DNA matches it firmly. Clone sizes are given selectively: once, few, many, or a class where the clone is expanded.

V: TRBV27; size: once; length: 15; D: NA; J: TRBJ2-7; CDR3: CASSETGTLPLEQYF; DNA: TGTGCCAGCAGTGAAACCGGGACACTACCGCTCGAGCAGTACTTC
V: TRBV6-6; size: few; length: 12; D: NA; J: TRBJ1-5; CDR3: CASRIPNQPQHF; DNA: TGTGCCAGCCGGATCCCCAATCAGCCCCAGCATTTT
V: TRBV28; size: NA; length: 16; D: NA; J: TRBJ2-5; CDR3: CASSSGTGWDQETQYF; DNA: TGTGCCAGCAGTTCGGGCACAGGTTGGGACCAAGAGACCCAGTACTTC
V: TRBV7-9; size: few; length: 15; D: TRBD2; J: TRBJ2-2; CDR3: CASSSTSGNTGELFF; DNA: TGTGCCAGCAGCTCGACTAGCGGGAACACCGGGGAGCTGTTTTTT
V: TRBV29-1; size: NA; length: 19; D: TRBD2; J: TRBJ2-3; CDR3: CSVEWASGGVFFSTDTQYF; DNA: TGCAGCGTTGAATGGGCTAGCGGGGGGGTTTTTTTTAGCACAGATACGCAGTATTTT
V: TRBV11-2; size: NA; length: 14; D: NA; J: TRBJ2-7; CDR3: CASSLSGGDYEQYF; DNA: TGTGCCAGCAGCCTGTCTGGGGGCGACTACGAGCAGTACTTC
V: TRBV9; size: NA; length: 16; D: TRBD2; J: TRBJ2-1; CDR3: CASSFRTSGWGNEQFF; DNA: TGTGCCAGCAGCTTCCGGACTAGCGGTTGGGGGAATGAGCAGTTCTTC
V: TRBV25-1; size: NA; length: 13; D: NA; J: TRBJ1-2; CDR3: CASSKGLKYGYTF; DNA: TGTGCCAGCAGTAAGGGGTTAAAGTATGGCTACACCTTC
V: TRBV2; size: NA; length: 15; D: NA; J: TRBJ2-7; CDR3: CASSLSMGSPYEQYF; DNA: TGTGCCAGCAGTTTATCGATGGGCAGTCCCTACGAGCAGTACTTC
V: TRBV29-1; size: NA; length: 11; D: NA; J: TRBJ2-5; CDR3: CSVEDLETQYF; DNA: TGCAGCGTTGAAGATCTGGAGACCCAGTACTTC
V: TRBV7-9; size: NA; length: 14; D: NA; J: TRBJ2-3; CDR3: CASSGMGGTDTQYF; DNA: TGTGCCAGCAGCGGTATGGGGGGCACAGATACGCAGTATTTT
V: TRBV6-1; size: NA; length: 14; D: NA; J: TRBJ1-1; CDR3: CASRRDIEVTEAFF; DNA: TGTGCCAGCAGAAGGGACATAGAGGTCACTGAAGCTTTCTTT
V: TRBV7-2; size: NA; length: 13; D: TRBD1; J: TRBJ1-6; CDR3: CASSPGQGLHLHF; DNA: TGTGCCAGCAGCCCGGGACAGGGCCTACATCTCCACTTT
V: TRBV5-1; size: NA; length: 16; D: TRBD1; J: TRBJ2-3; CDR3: CASSLGDRGNTDTQYF; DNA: TGCGCCAGCAGCTTGGGGGACAGGGGTAACACAGATACGCAGTATTTT
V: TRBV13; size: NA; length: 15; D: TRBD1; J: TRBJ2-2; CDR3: CASSLAGQGAGELFF; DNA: TGTGCCAGCAGCTTAGCTGGACAGGGGGCCGGGGAGCTGTTTTTT